The sequence of this T cell receptor beta chain was determined in a study of cytomegalovirus exposure and HLA in healthy donors. Unrecorded immune exposures were likely, despite nominal health at sampling. With 60 Vbeta and 13 Jbeta primers, the PCR was carried out. Repertoires were generated with immunoSEQ multiplex PCR, while TCRdb's copy carries only in-frame clones and drops some. The table lists 110,000 to 150,000 clones, 70% to 75% of them singletons. Study-level points and caveats: Reportedly, diagnosis of cytomegalovirus status by the classifier showed high specificity and sensitivity. TCR beta sequences reportedly predicted most subjects' HLA-A and HLA-B alleles accurately.

This clone was found a few times. The antigen remains unidentified. This CDR3 is 17 amino acids long. Per the germline V gene, CDR1 is SGHDT and CDR2 is YYEEEE. The V end lost 1 base, the J end lost 1 base, and 15 bases lay between the germline ends. The chain employs TRBV5-6 and TRBJ1-5, with D perhaps TRBD1 (5 bases). The receptor was isolated from a human donor in good health. Sample: PBMCs. CDR3 nucleotides: TGTGCCAGCAGCTTGTATAGGACAAAGGGGAGCAATCAGCCCCAGCATTTT. Translated: CASSLYRTKGSNQPQHF.